The 11 T cell receptor beta chains below were found in one sample sequenced in a study of regulatory T cells in long-lasting Graves disease. According to the study, TCR beta libraries were built with iRepertoire HTBI primers and CDR3-region Arm-PCR. TCRdb re-analysed the multiplex PCR reads in MiXCR, keeping a single row per CDR3 protein. The sample gives about 430,000 distinct CDR3 sequences, around 23% of which show up once; 14% is in the top ten. Documented time point: persistent/refractory GD, antithyroid drugs over 5 years with positive TRAb. Following extraction of RNA from PBMCs, that RNA was used to make the TCR library. The sample here was peripheral blood mononuclear cells (PBMCs), taken when the disease was refractory, from a patient treated with antithyroid drugs. The receptor set was obtained from a female donor with Graves disease.

This clonotype was picked up a small number of times. J is TRBJ2-1 and V is TRBV29-1; TRBD2 agrees at 7 bases. Germline CDR1 SQVTM, CDR2 ANQGSEA. Trimming took 6 bases from V and 3 from J; bases not matched to a gene: 14. CDR3 length: 16 amino acids. In DNA form, the CDR3 reads TGCAGCGTCCTCCCTACGGGGGAGGGCCGCTACAATGAGCAGTTCTTC. Translating it yields CSVLPTGEGRYNEQFF.

This clonotype has a count of ten or more. The CDR3 DNA reads as TGTGCCAGCAGTTGGGGGGATCAGCCCCAGCATTTT. This translates into CASSWGDQPQHF. The J gene is TRBJ1-5, the V gene TRBV28, with a possible D match to TRBD1 (5 bases). The length of the CDR3 is 12 residues. Per the germline V gene, CDR1 is MDHEN and CDR2 is SYDVKM. Between the trimmed V and J ends, which lost 4 bases and 5 bases, there was a span of 6 bases. The whole variable domain, remainder taken from reference TRBV28 and TRBJ1-5, is DVKVTQSSRYLVKRTGEKVFLECVQDMDHENMFWYRQDPGLGLRLIYFSYDVKMKEKGDIPEGYSVSREKKERFSLILESASTNQTSMYLCASSWGDQPQHFGDGTRLSIL.

This clonotype was counted ten times or more. The chain employs TRBV24-1 and TRBJ1-1; D is perhaps TRBD1 (6 bases). CDR3 length equals 15 residues. Trimming cost V 3 bases and J 3 bases, with 13 bases left between them. CDR1 is KGHDR and CDR2 is SFDVKD in the germline V gene. CDR3 in amino acids: CATSDPRTAYTEAFF. The CDR3 DNA is TGTGCCACCAGTGATCCTCGGACAGCCTACACTGAAGCTTTCTTT.

J is TRBJ2-7 and V is TRBV6-7; D tentatively fits TRBD1 or TRBD2 (6 bases each). TRBV6-7 is known as an ORF, though its function is uncertain. The CDR3 covers 15 residues. V was cut by 7 bases and J by 4 bases, with 20 bases left in between. The CDR3 DNA follows: TGTGCCAGCACCAAGTCGGGGGCCCAACTTTACGAGCAGTACTTC. This codes for CASTKSGAQLYEQYF.

This clonotype was seen repeatedly, ten times or more. V and J are TRBV12-3 or TRBV12-4 and TRBJ2-5; 9 bases agree with TRBD1. CDR3 length equals 15 residues. The trim removed 1 base at V and 4 bases at J, leaving 4 bases unmatched. The CDR3 reads CASSLDPGQGETQYF. The DNA for the CDR3 is TGTGCCAGCAGTTTAGATCCGGGACAGGGAGAGACCCAGTACTTC.

The V and J genes are TRBV15 and TRBJ2-1; possible D gene TRBD2, 6 bases. This CDR3 has 15 amino acids. CDR1 LNHNV and CDR2 YYDKDF come from the germline V gene (reference sequence). Trimming removed 3 bases from V and 6 bases from J, with 15 bases in between. CDR3 DNA sequence: TGTGCCACCAGCAGGGACGCGGGACTCGCCAATGAGCAGTTCTTC. Translating gives CATSRDAGLANEQFF.

This clonotype was detected many times. The V gene is TRBV12-3 or TRBV12-4, the J gene TRBJ1-4; TRBD1 matches at 10 bases. The CDR3 covers 17 residues. J gave up 3 bases and V 7 bases, and 11 bases lay outside the gene matches. In DNA, the CDR3 is TGTGCCAGCACCCCAACGGACAGGGGGACTTCTAATGAAAAACTGTTTTTT. Translating gives CASTPTDRGTSNEKLFF.

The V gene is TRBV19, the J gene TRBJ1-1; no reliable D call. The CDR3 spans 14 residues. Trimming cost V 1 base and J 1 base, with 7 bases left between them. Germline CDR1 reads LNHDA; CDR2 reads SQIVND (reference sequence). The CDR3 sequence: CASSIASPNTEAFF. CDR3 coding DNA: TGTGCCAGTAGTATAGCCAGCCCGAACACTGAAGCTTTCTTT.

Worth noting for this clonotype: With a much larger clone just one base away, this may be a read error. CDR3 in amino acids: CAGSQVRRTEAFF. In DNA, the CDR3 is TGTGCCGGCAGCCAAGTACGCCGTACTGAAGCTTTCTTT. This chain joins TRBV3-1 and TRBJ1-1; D remains ambiguous. CDR1 LGHDT and CDR2 YNNKEL come from the germline V gene (reference sequence). This CDR3 contains 13 residues. Full variable domain (rest looked up from reference TRBV3-1 and TRBJ1-1): DTAVSQTPKYLVTQMGNDKSIKCEQNLGHDTMYWYKQDSKKFLKIMFSYNNKELIINETVPNRFSPKSPDKAHLNLHINSLELGDSAVYFCAGSQVRRTEAFFGQGTRLTVV.

This chain connects TRBV27 to TRBJ2-1; the match to TRBD2 covers 9 bases. Germline V gene sequence: CDR1 MNHEY, CDR2 SMNVEV (reference sequence). The V segment lost 7 bases and the J segment 6 bases; nucleotides outside the gene matches: 13. This CDR3 is built from 16 residues. The CDR3 region has the DNA TGTGCCAGCATCCTGGGCCCGGGTAGCGGGAGCAATGAGCAGTTCTTC. Translated, it gives CASILGPGSGSNEQFF.

This clonotype occurred many times. The chain is built from TRBV3-1 and TRBJ2-1; D is unclear. Germline-derived CDR1 and CDR2 are LGHDT and YNNKEL (reference sequence). Trimming stripped 1 base from V and 7 bases from J, with 8 bases between. This CDR3 spans 13 amino acids. The CDR3 region has the DNA TGTGCCAGCAGCCAAGGTAGGCAGAATGAGCAGTTCTTC. This codes for CASSQGRQNEQFF.